A single sample is the source of the 19 T cell receptor beta chains below, sequenced in a study of human T cells and chemical hapten exposure. TCRdb processed the RACE reads anew with MiXCR; each CDR3 protein has one entry. The sample contains 80,000 to 95,000 distinct CDR3 sequences, roughly a tenth of which appear only once. Specified time point: patch test 1, 2 weeks after DPC sensitization. Treatment reported: therapeutic diphenylcyclopropenone sensitization with weekly scalp DPC. Specimen: whole blood, collected in connection with sensitization to the hapten diphenylcyclopropenone (DPC). These receptors all stem from a woman aged 50 to 65 with alopecia areata. Some clones in this sample may be carry-over from other donors' samples.

This clonotype was recorded at least ten times. V is TRBV2 and J is TRBJ2-4, with D tentatively TRBD1 or TRBD2 (5 bases each). The CDR3 contains 14 residues. V lost 8 bases and J lost 6, with 17 bases in between. Germline loops: CDR1 SNHLY, CDR2 FYNNEI. CDR3 sequence reads: CASEGSGKANIQYF. In DNA, the CDR3 is TGTGCCAGCGAGGGGTCCGGCAAGGCAAACATTCAGTACTTC.

This clonotype appeared a few times. V gene TRBV19 combines with J gene TRBJ2-2; D is undetermined. V was pared by 3 bases and J by 1 base, with 15 bases between. CDR3 length equals 17 residues. Germline CDR1 is LNHDA and CDR2 is SQIVND (reference sequence). The CDR3, as DNA: TGTGCCAGTAGTATTTTGCAAAAGGATCTGAACACCGGGGAGCTGTTTTTT. It translates to CASSILQKDLNTGELFF.

The table lists this clonotype with many counts. The rearrangement uses TRBV4-3 and TRBJ1-1, with D tentatively TRBD1 (5 bases). The germline V gene encodes CDR1 LGHNA and CDR2 YSLEER. The CDR3 sequence is 13 residues long. The V end lost 4 bases, the J end lost 2 bases, and 8 bases lay between the germline ends. CDR3 coding DNA: TGCGCCAGCAGCCCGACAGCTAACACTGAAGCTTTCTTT. Translated, it gives CASSPTANTEAFF.

In its sample, this clonotype was seen a few times. This sequence joins TRBV12-3 or TRBV12-4 and TRBJ1-6, with D unresolved. This CDR3 contains 12 residues. Trimming left V 10 bases short and J 10 bases short, with 14 bases between. The CDR3 nucleotides are TGTGCCACCGGGCAGGATCTATCACCCCTCCACTTT. Translating gives CATGQDLSPLHF.

This clonotype was counted between two and nine times. The chain recombines TRBV11-2 with TRBJ1-2; TRBD1 is a possible D gene (6 bases). V lost 4 bases, J lost 4 bases, and 13 bases lay in between. The CDR3 length is 14 residues. Germline CDR1 SGHAT, CDR2 FQNNGV. The CDR3 region has the DNA TGTGCCAGCAGCTCCGGGACACCCTTCTATGGCTACACCTTC. Protein sequence: CASSSGTPFYGYTF.

This chain uses TRBV28 with TRBJ1-5; D not certain. Between the trimmed V and J ends, which lost 2 bases and 2 bases, there was a span of 10 bases. The CDR3 has 15 amino acids. The V gene's germline CDR1 is MDHEN and CDR2 SYDVKM. The CDR3 DNA reads TGTGCCAGCAGTTTAGACCCGAGGGGCAATCAGCCCCAGCATTTT. Residues: CASSLDPRGNQPQHF.

This clonotype was observed many times. The rearrangement links TRBV20-1 to TRBJ2-2; 16 nucleotides match TRBD2. The CDR3 runs 17 residues. Germline V CDR1 and CDR2: DFQATT, SNEGSKA (reference sequence). The trim removed 3 bases at V and 6 bases at J, leaving 7 bases unmatched. The CDR3 here is CSARLRGTSGRAGELFF. The CDR3 DNA is TGCAGTGCTAGGCTCAGAGGGACTAGCGGGAGGGCCGGGGAGCTGTTTTTT.

This chain links TRBV7-9 with TRBJ2-7; possible D gene TRBD1, 5 bases. The CDR3 runs to 13 residues. Between the trimmed V and J ends, which lost 3 bases and 9 bases, there was a span of 15 bases. Germline assignment: CDR1 SEHNR and CDR2 FQNEAQ (reference sequence). The CDR3 is CASSFDRGRGQYF. The CDR3 nucleotides read TGTGCCAGCAGCTTCGATAGGGGCCGCGGGCAGTACTTC.

As to this clonotype: This may be a read error: a much more frequent sequence differs by one nucleotide. The chain combines TRBV20-1 with TRBJ2-1; 8 bases line up with TRBD2. CDR1 is DFQATT, CDR2 SNEGSKA, per germline (reference sequence). The CDR3 contains 12 residues. The CDR3, as DNA: TGCAGTGCTATTAGCGGGACGAGTGAGGAGTTCTTC. Its protein product is CSAISGTSEEFF.

This clonotype was counted only a few times. The V gene is TRBV4-3, the J gene TRBJ2-7, with TRBD1 identical over 11 bases. The CDR3 has 15 amino acids. J was trimmed by 1 base and V by 5 bases; bases with no gene match: 4. Germline V gene sequence: CDR1 LGHNA, CDR2 YSLEER. In DNA, the CDR3 is TGCGCCAGCAGCACCCGGGACAGGGGGTCCTACGAGCAGTACTTC. As protein: CASSTRDRGSYEQYF.

By sample fraction, this clonotype is medium-sized. The chain couples TRBV18 to TRBJ1-1; D unresolved. Germline V lookup: CDR1 KGHSH, CDR2 LQKENI. Trimming removed 1 base from V and 2 bases from J, with 8 bases in between. The CDR3 runs to 14 residues. This chain's CDR3 is CASSPRTENTEAFF. The CDR3 DNA follows: TGTGCCAGCTCACCACGCACGGAAAACACTGAAGCTTTCTTT.

This rearrangement joins TRBV10-3 to TRBJ2-7; tentative D call: TRBD1 (5 bases). The CDR3 spans 16 residues. V shed 0 bases and J shed 5 bases, with 17 bases lying between them. In germline, CDR1 is ENHRY, CDR2 SYGVKD. CDR3 sequence: CAISESSVGRANEQYF. The CDR3 DNA follows: TGTGCCATCAGTGAGTCATCCGTCGGCAGGGCTAACGAGCAGTACTTC.

This clonotype was seen repeatedly, ten times or more. The chain is built from TRBV7-9 and TRBJ1-2; D is uncertain. The CDR3 is made up of 14 amino acids. The V and J ends lost 5 bases and 0 bases respectively, with 10 bases between them. CDR1 and CDR2 (germline): SEHNR, FQNEAQ (reference sequence). CDR3 region: CASSRSASNYGYTF. The CDR3 DNA is TGTGCCAGCAGCAGGTCCGCTTCTAACTATGGCTACACCTTC.

There are many counts of this clonotype. This rearrangement joins TRBV7-9 to TRBJ2-2; TRBD1 or TRBD2 may be the D gene (5 bases each). Germline V gene lookup returns CDR1 SEHNR and CDR2 FQNEAQ (reference sequence). V lost 4 bases, J lost 8 bases, and 11 bases lay in between. The CDR3 is made up of 13 amino acids. The CDR3 DNA sequence: TGTGCCAGCAGCTGGGACCTTCCGGGGGAGCTGTTTTTT. Its translation is CASSWDLPGELFF.

This clonotype was seen once. A much larger clone differs from this one at a single base, so this may be a read error. The chain has TRBV5-6 and TRBJ2-7; TRBD1 matches at 7 bases. Germline lookup yields CDR1 SGHDT and CDR2 YYEEEE. Unmatched junction bases numbered 6, after V lost 2 bases and J lost 4 bases. The length of the CDR3 is 14 residues. The CDR3 region has the DNA TGTGCCAGCAGCTTCACAGGGGTCTGGTACGAGCAGTACTTC. It codes for CASSFTGVWYEQYF.

The gene calls are TRBV12-3 or TRBV12-4 and TRBJ1-6; D remains unclear. The CDR3 has 14 amino acids. The V and J ends lost 4 bases and 7 bases respectively, with 11 bases between them. The CDR3: CASSYNAKNSPLHF. The CDR3 DNA reads as TGTGCCAGCAGTTACAACGCGAAGAATTCACCCCTCCACTTT.

The chain joins TRBV2 to TRBJ2-7; D not certain. CDR1 and CDR2 from the germline V gene are SNHLY and FYNNEI. This CDR3 contains 15 residues. V lost 2 bases and J lost 9, with 20 bases in between. CDR3 amino acids: CASSESAVVATGQYF. CDR3 DNA sequence: TGTGCCAGCAGTGAAAGTGCAGTAGTTGCAACCGGGCAGTACTTC.

The chain couples TRBV4-3 to TRBJ1-6; D not certain. The CDR3 has 13 amino acids. With 3 bases removed from V and 9 bases from J, the gap between germline ends came to 9 bases. Germline V lookup: CDR1 LGHNA, CDR2 YSLEER. CDR3 sequence: CASSHPGSSPLHF. CDR3 DNA sequence: TGCGCCAGCAGCCACCCCGGGAGTTCACCCCTCCACTTT.

The rearrangement links TRBV6-1 to TRBJ2-3; D may be TRBD2 (7 bases). Germline CDR1 is MNHNS and CDR2 is SASEGT. The ends were cut back, 6 bases at V and 6 bases at J, with 16 bases in the middle. This CDR3 contains 14 residues. CDR3 sequence reads: CASRRTVGGDTQYF. In DNA, the CDR3 is TGTGCCAGCAGGAGGACAGTGGGGGGGGATACGCAGTATTTT.